Listed here are 26 T cell receptor beta chains from one sample, sequenced in a study of blood T cell repertoires in COVID-19. The repertoire was sequenced with immunoSEQ multiplex PCR; TCRdb's copy has only in-frame clones and lacks some. In the table there are 55,000 to 70,000 clones, roughly 87% of which are singletons. The material sequenced was peripheral blood. All receptors come from a woman between 45 and 65 years old with COVID-19, enrolled during active disease.

The CDR3 spells CASSGGTGTYNEQFF. CDR3 DNA: TGTGCCAGCAGCGGCGGGACAGGGACCTACAATGAGCAGTTCTTC. The chain joins TRBV7-2 to TRBJ2-1, with 9 bases fitting TRBD1. Germline CDR1 and CDR2: SGHTA and FQGNSA. The V gene end was trimmed by 5 bases and the J gene end by 2 bases; junction bases not matched to a gene: 4. This CDR3 has 15 amino acids.

The V call is TRBV9, the J call TRBJ1-3, with D perhaps TRBD1 (5 bases). This CDR3 comprises 16 residues. Trimming removed 3 bases from V and 0 bases from J, with 13 bases in between. Germline loops: CDR1 SGDLS, CDR2 YYNGEE. The CDR3 is CASSDGGPSSGNTIYF. For the CDR3, the DNA is TGTGCCAGCAGCGACGGGGGTCCCAGCTCTGGAAACACCATATATTTT.

The V and J genes are TRBV24-1 and TRBJ1-1; TRBD1 aligns across 7 bases. With V trimmed by 4 bases and J by 1 base, 5 bases remained unmatched. Germline CDR1 reads KGHDR; CDR2 reads SFDVKD. This CDR3 has 15 residues. CDR3 in DNA: TGTGCCACCAGTGACTCAGGACAGGCGAACACTGAAGCTTTCTTT. It specifies CATSDSGQANTEAFF.

The CDR3 bases are TGTGCCAGCAGTCTCCGGGTTTATGATTCACCCCTCCACTTT. Protein: CASSLRVYDSPLHF. V usage is TRBV28 and J usage is TRBJ1-6; D uncertain. V dropped 5 bases and J dropped 8 bases, with 13 bases sitting between them. CDR1 MDHEN and CDR2 SYDVKM come from the germline V gene. The CDR3 has 14 residues.

CDR3 residues: CASSIVAGAYNEQFF. Written as DNA, the CDR3 is TGCGCCAGCAGCATAGTAGCGGGCGCCTACAATGAGCAGTTCTTC. V is TRBV5-1 and J is TRBJ2-1, with 7 bases lining up with TRBD2. Germline V gene data show CDR1 as SGHRS and CDR2 as YFSETQ. Trimming cost V 4 bases and J 2 bases; bases outside gene matches: 6. The CDR3 spans 15 residues.

Only a few counts were recorded for this clone. This sample includes further DNA sequences coding for the same CDR3. This chain links TRBV14 with TRBJ2-7, with 11 bases identical to TRBD1. The V segment lost 5 bases and the J segment 2 bases; nucleotides outside the gene matches: 2. CDR3 length equals 14 residues. Germline V gives CDR1 SGHDN, CDR2 FVKESK. The CDR3 DNA reads as TGTGCCAGCAGCTTGGGACAGGGGGCCTACGAGCAGTACTTC. This gives the protein CASSLGQGAYEQYF.

The J gene is TRBJ2-1, the V gene TRBV19, with TRBD1 matching over 8 bases. Germline-derived CDR1 and CDR2 are LNHDA and SQIVND (reference sequence). There are 14 residues in the CDR3. The trim removed 1 base at V and 6 bases at J, leaving 2 bases unmatched. The CDR3 DNA follows: TGTGCCAGTAGTATAGGGCAGGGGGCCAATGAGCAGTTCTTC. Translated, it gives CASSIGQGANEQFF.

The chain combines TRBV6-6 with TRBJ2-5; tentatively, D is TRBD2 (6 bases). The CDR3 length is 13 residues. Looked up from germline, CDR1 is MNHNY and CDR2 is SVGAGI (reference sequence). V dropped 6 bases and J dropped 4 bases, with 12 bases sitting between them. CDR3: CASRRGTGETQYF. In DNA, the CDR3 is TGTGCCAGCAGACGCGGGACGGGAGAGACCCAGTACTTC.

The chain has TRBV24-1 and TRBJ2-5; TRBD1 might be the D (5 bases). The ends were cut back, 2 bases at V and 5 bases at J, with 23 bases in the middle. This CDR3 has 18 residues. Germline lookup yields CDR1 KGHDR and CDR2 SFDVKD. The CDR3, as DNA: TGTGCCACCAGTGATTGGGGCAGGGTTGCGGAGCCCTACGAGACCCAGTACTTC. Encoded protein: CATSDWGRVAEPYETQYF.

V is TRBV19 and J is TRBJ2-4; unclear D gene. V was pared by 1 base and J by 3 bases, with 13 bases between. Germline loops: CDR1 LNHDA, CDR2 SQIVND (reference sequence). The CDR3 is 16 residues long. The CDR3 is CASSIGRLMGKNIQYF. The CDR3 nucleotides are TGTGCCAGTAGTATAGGCAGACTGATGGGCAAAAACATTCAGTACTTC.

The V call is TRBV5-1, the J call TRBJ2-1, with 10 bases lining up with TRBD2. Germline assignment: CDR1 SGHRS and CDR2 YFSETQ. The V and J ends lost 0 bases and 8 bases, in that order; junction bases with no gene match: 5. The CDR3 contains 15 residues. CDR3: CASSLGLAGVDEQFF. Here the CDR3 DNA reads TGCGCCAGCAGCTTGGGGCTAGCGGGAGTCGATGAGCAGTTCTTC.

The chain recombines TRBV3-1 (or the pseudogene TRBV3-2) with TRBJ2-7; D is perhaps TRBD2 (6 bases). Germline CDR1 is LGHDT and CDR2 is YNNKEL (reference sequence). The V and J ends lost 0 bases and 3 bases respectively, with 12 bases between them. The CDR3 covers 15 residues. The CDR3 nucleotides read TGTGCCAGCAGCCAAGATATAGCGGAGAGCTACGAGCAGTACTTC. Translation: CASSQDIAESYEQYF.

This chain joins TRBV27 and TRBJ2-7; 8 positions match TRBD1. This CDR3 is 15 amino acids long. Germline lookup yields CDR1 MNHEY and CDR2 SMNVEV (reference sequence). Unmatched junction bases numbered 10, after V lost 3 bases and J lost 6 bases. Here the CDR3 DNA reads TGTGCCAGCAGTTTCCTCGGGACAGGTCATGGCGAGCAGTACTTC. Protein: CASSFLGTGHGEQYF.

The chain carries TRBV25-1 and TRBJ2-7, with 7 bases that match TRBD2. V was pared by 7 bases and J by 0 bases, with 12 bases of the junction left unmatched. The CDR3 length is 16 residues. Germline loops: CDR1 MGHDK, CDR2 SYGVNS. The CDR3 is CASTPSGLAASYEQYF. The CDR3 nucleotides are TGTGCCAGCACGCCAAGTGGGCTAGCGGCCTCCTACGAGCAGTACTTC.

This clone was observed a few times. The chain uses TRBV24-1 and TRBJ2-7, with D maybe TRBD2 (6 bases). This CDR3 is 12 amino acids long. Trimming pared 2 bases from V and 9 bases from J, leaving 10 bases between. CDR1 is KGHDR, CDR2 SFDVKD, per germline. CDR3 region: CATSDWGEAQYF. The CDR3 DNA follows: TGTGCCACCAGTGATTGGGGGGAGGCGCAGTACTTC.

This clone was recorded only once. The chain links TRBV7-3 to TRBJ1-2, with 9 nucleotides matching TRBD1. Germline assignment: CDR1 SGHTA and CDR2 FQGTGA. Trimming cost V 4 bases and J 6 bases; bases outside gene matches: 3. The CDR3 length is 13 residues. This chain's CDR3 is CASSSRQGDGYTF. As DNA, the CDR3 is TGTGCCAGCAGCTCCAGACAGGGGGATGGCTACACCTTC.

V usage is TRBV28 and J usage is TRBJ1-4, with TRBD1 matching 7 bases. This CDR3 contains 14 residues. V lost 5 bases to trimming and J lost 7 bases; unmatched junction nucleotides: 7. Per germline, CDR1 MDHEN and CDR2 SYDVKM. This CDR3 is CASSPQQGGEKLFF. The CDR3 region has the DNA TGTGCCAGCAGTCCACAGCAGGGGGGTGAAAAACTGTTTTTT.

In DNA form, the CDR3 reads TGTGCCAGCAGTGCTAACCCCGGGACTAGGGTATACAATGAGCAGTTCTTC. Encoded protein: CASSANPGTRVYNEQFF. The gene calls are TRBV6-1 and TRBJ2-1; TRBD2 aligns across 8 bases. The CDR3 loop spans 17 amino acids. Germline CDR1 and CDR2: MNHNS and SASEGT. V gave up 4 bases and J gave up 4 bases; unmatched junction bases: 12.

The chain carries TRBV18 and TRBJ2-7, with 12 bases aligning to TRBD2. The germline CDR1 and CDR2 sequences are KGHSH and LQKENI. V dropped 2 bases and J dropped 6; count of bases not matched to a gene: 11. The CDR3 consists of 17 residues. CDR3: CASSPSASGRAVGEQYF. The CDR3 nucleotides are TGTGCCAGCTCACCATCCGCTAGCGGGAGGGCGGTAGGCGAGCAGTACTTC.

V usage is TRBV7-8 and J usage is TRBJ2-3; 8 bases map to TRBD1. With 5 bases clipped from V and 14 bases from J, the junction kept 21 bases outside the gene matches. The CDR3 loop spans 16 amino acids. Germline V gene lookup returns CDR1 SGHVS and CDR2 FQNEAQ. The CDR3 DNA follows: TGTGCCAGCAGCCCCGGACAGGGAAAGGTGGAGGGCCGCCCGTATTTT. Encoded protein: CASSPGQGKVEGRPYF. Together with reference TRBV7-8 and TRBJ2-3, the CDR3 gives the full variable domain: GAGVSQSPRYKVAKRGQDVALRCDPISGHVSLFWYQQALGQGPEFLTYFQNEAQLDKSGLPSDRFFAERPEGSVSTLKIQRTQQEDSAVYLCASSPGQGKVEGRPYFGPGTRLTVL.

The chain combines TRBV5-1 with TRBJ2-1; 7 bases line up with TRBD1. Losses at the gene ends were 4 bases for V and 2 bases for J; bases not matched to a gene: 6. Germline V gene sequence: CDR1 SGHRS, CDR2 YFSETQ. This CDR3 has 15 amino acids. The CDR3 is CASSRLGTAYNEQFF. CDR3 DNA sequence: TGCGCCAGCAGCCGCCTTGGGACAGCCTACAATGAGCAGTTCTTC.

V and J are TRBV9 and TRBJ2-7; possible D gene TRBD2, 5 bases. Germline V CDR1 and CDR2: SGDLS, YYNGEE. CDR3 size: 14 residues. The germline V and J ends were trimmed by 2 bases and 0 bases, with 9 bases remaining between them. CDR3 nucleotide sequence: TGTGCCAGCAGCGTTACGGACTTCTCCTACGAGCAGTACTTC. Protein sequence: CASSVTDFSYEQYF. The full variable domain, completed using reference TRBV9 and TRBJ2-7, is DSGVTQTPKHLITATGQRVTLRCSPRSGDLSVYWYQQSLDQGLQFLIQYYNGEERAKGNILERFSAQQFPDLHSELNLSSLELGDSALYFCASSVTDFSYEQYFGPGTRLTVT.

The chain couples TRBV7-3 to TRBJ2-3; D is ambiguous. The CDR3 runs 13 residues. Trimming stripped 1 base from V and 5 bases from J, with 7 bases between. Germline CDR1 SGHTA, CDR2 FQGTGA. The chain's CDR3 is CASSLNSGDTQYF. The CDR3 coding sequence is TGTGCCAGCAGCTTAAATTCCGGAGATACGCAGTATTTT.

This chain joins TRBV11-3 and TRBJ2-2; TRBD1 agrees at 8 bases. The V and J ends lost 3 bases and 4 bases, in that order; junction bases with no gene match: 4. There are 15 residues in the CDR3. Germline CDR1 and CDR2: SGHNT and YENEEA. The CDR3 DNA sequence: TGTGCCAGCAGCTTTACGGGACAGGTCACCGGGGAGCTGTTTTTT. Its translation: CASSFTGQVTGELFF.

The chain carries TRBV30 and TRBJ2-7; 9 positions agree with TRBD2. This CDR3 has 14 residues. V dropped 4 bases and J dropped 6; count of bases not matched to a gene: 10. The germline gives CDR1 GTSNPN, CDR2 SVGIG (reference sequence). CDR3 region: CAWTIAGVGGEQYF. The CDR3 DNA reads as TGTGCCTGGACTATAGCGGGAGTTGGCGGCGAGCAGTACTTC. Full variable domain (remainder filled in from reference TRBV30 and TRBJ2-7): SQTIHQWPATLVQPVGSPLSLECTVEGTSNPNLYWYRQAAGRGLQLLFYSVGIGQISSEVPQNLSASRPQDRQFILSSKKLLLSDSGFYLCAWTIAGVGGEQYFGPGTRLTVT.

This clone showed up just a few times. The DNA for the CDR3 is TGTGCCTGGAGGGTGGGACTAGCGGGATCCGGGGAGCTGTTTTTT. Amino acids: CAWRVGLAGSGELFF. The rearrangement uses TRBV30 and TRBJ2-2, with 13 nucleotides matching TRBD2. Germline CDR1 reads GTSNPN; CDR2 reads SVGIG (reference sequence). The CDR3 runs 15 residues. V lost 3 bases to trimming and J lost 6 bases; unmatched junction nucleotides: 4.